The present entry profiles one TCR beta chain with its context. Its antigen is unidentified. Germline CDR1 reads MNHNY; CDR2 reads SVGAGI (reference sequence). V was clipped by 3 bases and J by 4 bases; unmatched bases: 5. The CDR3 length is 14 residues. 13 Jbeta primers and 60 Vbeta primers were used for the PCR. Profiled with immunoSEQ multiplex PCR; TCRdb holds only in-frame clones, not every one. The top ten clones hold 0.098% of a sample with approximately 200,000 clones, 70% to 85% of them seen once. The data were obtained in a study of cytomegalovirus exposure and HLA in healthy donors. Notes on the study in general: It was only CMV serostatus that was available as immune exposure information. A later analysis linked a missense DCLRE1C variant to TCR beta V- and J-gene trimming.

This chain connects TRBV6-6 to TRBJ1-2; 7 bases are shared with TRBD1. Input material: PBMCs. This TCR was sampled from a boy aged 2 to 10 in good health and CMV-seronegative. The CDR3 sequence is CASSYQGQIYGYTF. In nucleotides, the CDR3 is TGTGCCAGCAGTTATCAGGGACAGATCTATGGCTACACCTTC.